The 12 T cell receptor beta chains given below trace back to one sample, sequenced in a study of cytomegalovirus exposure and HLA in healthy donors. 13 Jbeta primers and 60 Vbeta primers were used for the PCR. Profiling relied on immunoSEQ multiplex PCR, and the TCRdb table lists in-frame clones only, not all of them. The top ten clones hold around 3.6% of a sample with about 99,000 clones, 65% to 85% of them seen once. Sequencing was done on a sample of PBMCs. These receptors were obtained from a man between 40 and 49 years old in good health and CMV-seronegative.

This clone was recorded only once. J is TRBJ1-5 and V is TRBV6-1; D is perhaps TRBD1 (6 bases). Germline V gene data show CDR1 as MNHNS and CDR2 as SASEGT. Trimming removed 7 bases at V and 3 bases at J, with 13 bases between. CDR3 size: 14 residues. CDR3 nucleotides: TGTGCCAGCAAGGTCGACAGGTTCAATCAGCCCCAGCATTTT. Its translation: CASKVDRFNQPQHF.

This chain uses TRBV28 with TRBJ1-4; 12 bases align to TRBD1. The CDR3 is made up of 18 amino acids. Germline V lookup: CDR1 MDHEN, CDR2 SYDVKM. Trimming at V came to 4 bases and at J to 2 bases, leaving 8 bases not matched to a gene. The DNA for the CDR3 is TGTGCCAGCAGTTCCCATCCGGGACAGGGGGCGACTAATGAAAAACTGTTTTTT. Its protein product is CASSSHPGQGATNEKLFF.

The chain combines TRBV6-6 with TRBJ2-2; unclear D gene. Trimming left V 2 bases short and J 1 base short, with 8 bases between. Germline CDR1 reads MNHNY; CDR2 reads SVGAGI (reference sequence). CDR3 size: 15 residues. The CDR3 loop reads CASSYQQLNTGELFF. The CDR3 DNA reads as TGTGCCAGCAGTTACCAACAGTTGAACACCGGGGAGCTGTTTTTT.

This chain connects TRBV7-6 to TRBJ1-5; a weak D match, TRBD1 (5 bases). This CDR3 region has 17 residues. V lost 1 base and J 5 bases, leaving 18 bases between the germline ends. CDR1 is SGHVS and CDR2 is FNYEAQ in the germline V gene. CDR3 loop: CASSLGRLGARDQPQHF. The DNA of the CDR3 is TGTGCCAGCAGCTTAGGCCGTTTAGGGGCGCGAGATCAGCCCCAGCATTTT.

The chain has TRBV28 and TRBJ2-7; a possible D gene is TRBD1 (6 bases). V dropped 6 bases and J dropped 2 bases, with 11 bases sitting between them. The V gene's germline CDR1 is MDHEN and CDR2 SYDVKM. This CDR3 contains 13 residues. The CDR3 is CASRNTGPYEQYF. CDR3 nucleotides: TGTGCCAGCAGAAATACAGGGCCCTACGAGCAGTACTTC.

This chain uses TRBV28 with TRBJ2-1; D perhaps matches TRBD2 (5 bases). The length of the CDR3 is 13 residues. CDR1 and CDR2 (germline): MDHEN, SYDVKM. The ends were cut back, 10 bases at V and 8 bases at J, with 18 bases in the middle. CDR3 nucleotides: TGTGCCACCATCCGGAGGCCCTCCGATGAGCAGTTCTTC. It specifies CATIRRPSDEQFF.

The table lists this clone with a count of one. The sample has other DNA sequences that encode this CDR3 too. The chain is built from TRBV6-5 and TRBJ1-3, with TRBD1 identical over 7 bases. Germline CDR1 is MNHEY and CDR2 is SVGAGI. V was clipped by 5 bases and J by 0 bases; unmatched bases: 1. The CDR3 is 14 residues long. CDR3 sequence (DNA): TGTGCCAGCAGTGGGGACAGCTCTGGAAACACCATATATTTT. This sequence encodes CASSGDSSGNTIYF.

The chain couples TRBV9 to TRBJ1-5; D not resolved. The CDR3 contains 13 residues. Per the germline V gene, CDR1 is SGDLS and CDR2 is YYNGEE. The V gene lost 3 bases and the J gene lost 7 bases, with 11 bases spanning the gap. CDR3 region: CASSDNREQPQHF. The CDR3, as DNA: TGTGCCAGCAGCGACAACAGAGAACAGCCCCAGCATTTT.

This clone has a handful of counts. CDR3 sequence reads: CASSLTGTGIYEQYF. The CDR3 nucleotides read TGCGCCAGCAGCTTAACCGGGACAGGGATCTACGAGCAGTACTTC. The J gene is TRBJ2-7, the V gene TRBV5-1; 9 bases are shared with TRBD1. The V and J ends lost 2 bases and 3 bases, in that order; junction bases with no gene match: 6. Germline CDR1 reads SGHRS; CDR2 reads YFSETQ. This CDR3 region has 15 residues.

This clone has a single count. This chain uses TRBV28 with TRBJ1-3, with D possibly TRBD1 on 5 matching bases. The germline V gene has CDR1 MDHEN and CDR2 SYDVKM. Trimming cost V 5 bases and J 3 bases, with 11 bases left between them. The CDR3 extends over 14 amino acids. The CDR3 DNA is TGTGCCAGCAGTCTGCTAGACAGTGGAAACACCATATATTTT. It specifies CASSLLDSGNTIYF.

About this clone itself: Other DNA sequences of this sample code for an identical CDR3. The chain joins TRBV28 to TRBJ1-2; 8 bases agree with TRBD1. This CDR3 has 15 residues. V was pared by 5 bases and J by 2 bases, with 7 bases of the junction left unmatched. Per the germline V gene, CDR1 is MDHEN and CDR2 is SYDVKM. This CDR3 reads CASSLRDRSNYGYTF. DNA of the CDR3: TGTGCCAGCAGTCTCCGGGACAGGTCCAACTATGGCTACACCTTC.

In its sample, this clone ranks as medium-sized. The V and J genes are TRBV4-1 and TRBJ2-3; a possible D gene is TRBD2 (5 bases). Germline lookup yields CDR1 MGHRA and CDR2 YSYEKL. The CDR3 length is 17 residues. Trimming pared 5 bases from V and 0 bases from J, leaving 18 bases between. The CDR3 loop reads CASSLGSIGRSTDTQYF. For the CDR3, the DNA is TGCGCCAGCAGCTTGGGGAGCATTGGGAGAAGCACAGATACGCAGTATTTT.